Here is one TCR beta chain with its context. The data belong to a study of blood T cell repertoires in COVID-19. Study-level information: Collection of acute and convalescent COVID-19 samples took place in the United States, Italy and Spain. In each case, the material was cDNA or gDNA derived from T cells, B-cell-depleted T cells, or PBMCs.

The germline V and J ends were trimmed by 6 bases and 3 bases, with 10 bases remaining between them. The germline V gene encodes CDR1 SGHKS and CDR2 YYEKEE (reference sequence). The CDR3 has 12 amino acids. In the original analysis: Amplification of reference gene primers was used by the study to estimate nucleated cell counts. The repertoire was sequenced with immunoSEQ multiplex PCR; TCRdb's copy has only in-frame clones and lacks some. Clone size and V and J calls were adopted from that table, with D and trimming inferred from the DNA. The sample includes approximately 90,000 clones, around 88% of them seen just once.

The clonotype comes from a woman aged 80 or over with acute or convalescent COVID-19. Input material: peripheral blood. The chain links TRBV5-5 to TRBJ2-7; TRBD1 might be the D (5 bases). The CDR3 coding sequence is TGTGCCAGCACCCCCCAGGGCTACGAGCAGTACTTC. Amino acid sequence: CASTPQGYEQYF.